These T cell receptor beta chains were read from a single sample in a study of T-cell reconstitution after alpha-beta-depleted transplantation in children. TCRdb ran MiXCR on the PCR reads and lists one entry per CDR3 protein. The top ten hold about 14% of the sample, which has 550,000 to 600,000 distinct CDR3 sequences, under 25% seen once. The source material was PBMCs, mostly from graft donor cells, sampled 360 days after TCRalphabeta/CD19-depleted stem cell transplant. The receptors were gathered from a boy less than two years old who had a stem cell transplant for acute myeloid leukemia, so the T cells may come from the graft donor. Each CDR3 is given with its conserved first and last residue. The order of the fields is D gene, V gene, J gene, clone size, CDR3 DNA, CDR3 protein. The D gene is left open where the match is weak. Expanded clones are given a class, and other clones once, few, many or no size at all.

NA,TRBV12-3/TRBV12-4,TRBJ1-2,NA,TGTGCCAGCAGTTCCGCGGGAGGGTTGTATGGCTACACCTTC,CASSSAGGLYGYTF
TRBD2,TRBV25-1,TRBJ2-5,NA,TGTGCCAGCAGTGAGGCTAGCGGGGGCGTAGGAGGAGGCCAGTACTTC,CASSEASGGVGGGQYF
TRBD2,TRBV20-1,TRBJ2-2,NA,TGCAGTGCTAGAGAGGTGGGACTAGCGTACACCGGGGAGCTGTTTTTT,CSAREVGLAYTGELFF
TRBD2,TRBV7-9,TRBJ2-3,many,TGTGCCAGCAGCTTAGGACTAGCGGCAAGCACAGATACGCAGTATTTT,CASSLGLAASTDTQYF
NA,TRBV20-1,TRBJ2-1,many,TGCAGTGCTAGCCCGGGACTTCCCTACAATGAGCAGTTCTTC,CSASPGLPYNEQFF
NA,TRBV12-3/TRBV12-4,TRBJ2-3,few,TGTGCCAGCAGCCACTACCGGACAGACCTCACAGATACGCAGTATTTT,CASSHYRTDLTDTQYF
TRBD1,TRBV4-1,TRBJ1-2,many,TGCGCCAGCAGCCAAAGGGAGACAGGGAACTATGGCTACACCTTC,CASSQRETGNYGYTF
NA,TRBV20-1,TRBJ2-2,few,TGCAGTGCTAGAGACCTCCAGGGTCACACCGGGGAGCTGTTTTTT,CSARDLQGHTGELFF
TRBD1,TRBV6-5,TRBJ1-3,many,TGTGCCAGCAGTTCGTGGACAGGCGAGAGCTCTGGAAACACCATATATTTT,CASSSWTGESSGNTIYF
NA,TRBV20-1,TRBJ2-4,few,TGCAGTGGGGGATATCCGGGGGCCAAAAACATTCAGTACTTC,CSGGYPGAKNIQYF
NA,TRBV6-5,TRBJ1-4,NA,TGTGCCAGCAGGAACTGGGATGAAAAACTGTTTTTT,CASRNWDEKLFF
NA,TRBV19,TRBJ2-7,many,TGTGCCAGTATCGGCAACTCCTACGAGCAGTACTTC,CASIGNSYEQYF
TRBD1,TRBV5-1,TRBJ2-2,NA,TGCGCCAGCAGCCCCCGGACAGGGCCGACCTCGAACACCGGGGAGCTGTTTTTT,CASSPRTGPTSNTGELFF
NA,TRBV5-1,TRBJ2-4,many,TGCGCCAGCAGTGCTGTCGCGGGGGCCTTTCCCTCAGGCGAAAACATTCAGTACTTC,CASSAVAGAFPSGENIQYF
TRBD2,TRBV5-1,TRBJ2-3,few,TGCGCCAGCAGCCCCCCTAGCGGGGTTAGCACAGATACGCAGTATTTT,CASSPPSGVSTDTQYF
TRBD1,TRBV12-3/TRBV12-4,TRBJ2-7,few,TGTGCCAGCAGTTTTTCGACAGGGGGGTCCTACGAGCAGTACTTC,CASSFSTGGSYEQYF
TRBD1,TRBV29-1,TRBJ2-3,NA,TGCAGCGTTGACGGACAGGCTTTGGATACGCAGTATTTT,CSVDGQALDTQYF
TRBD2,TRBV4-3,TRBJ2-3,NA,TGCGCCAGCAGTCCCAGCGGGGGGGCCGTAGATACGCAGTATTTT,CASSPSGGAVDTQYF
NA,TRBV20-1,TRBJ2-1,many,TGCAGTGGAGAGGAGGGCAATGAGCAGTTCTTC,CSGEEGNEQFF
TRBD2,TRBV5-4,TRBJ2-5,NA,TGTGCCAGCAGCTTGAGGAAGACTAGCTGGGAACAAGAGACCCAGTACTTC,CASSLRKTSWEQETQYF
NA,TRBV12-3/TRBV12-4,TRBJ2-5,NA,TGTGCCAGCAGCAACAAGGGGACGAGGGGAGAGACCCAGTACTTC,CASSNKGTRGETQYF
NA,TRBV6-2/TRBV6-3,TRBJ2-3,many,TGTGCCAGCACCTTACGAGGGGATACGCAGTATTTT,CASTLRGDTQYF
TRBD1,TRBV6-1,TRBJ1-5,NA,TGTGCCAGCAGTAGAATGGACAGGGGAAATCAGCCCCAGCATTTT,CASSRMDRGNQPQHF
NA,TRBV5-1,TRBJ2-1,NA,TGCGCCAGCAGCTTGGTTTCGGCGGGAACCTCCTACAATGAGCAGTTCTTC,CASSLVSAGTSYNEQFF
NA,TRBV25-1,TRBJ2-3,few,TGTGCCAGCAGTGAGCCGGGGAATAGGCCAGATACGCAGTATTTT,CASSEPGNRPDTQYF
NA,TRBV6-1,TRBJ2-7,NA,TGTGCCAGCTTTGGTGTTTGGTTCCGGGTCTCCCTCTACGAGCAGTACTTC,CASFGVWFRVSLYEQYF
NA,TRBV9,TRBJ2-1,few,TGTGCCAGCAGCGTAGACGCCAGGCCTTCAGTCAATGAGCAGTTCTTC,CASSVDARPSVNEQFF
NA,TRBV21-1,TRBJ1-5,NA,TGTGCCAGCATCTTCCGACAGGGAGACAATCAGCCCCAGCATTTT,CASIFRQGDNQPQHF
NA,TRBV20-1,TRBJ1-2,many,TGCAGTGCTAGCCGCGGGGATGGCTACACCTTC,CSASRGDGYTF
NA,TRBV4-3,TRBJ2-5,few,TGCGCCAGCAGCCAAGGATCTAGTCCGGTAGAGACCCAGTACTTC,CASSQGSSPVETQYF
NA,TRBV27,TRBJ1-2,NA,TGTGCCAGCAGGGCGGTTTACAACTATGGCTACACCTTC,CASRAVYNYGYTF
TRBD2,TRBV12-3/TRBV12-4,TRBJ2-7,many,TGTGCCAGCAGTCCTAGCGGGGGGGCGGGGGAGCAGTACTTC,CASSPSGGAGEQYF
TRBD1,TRBV20-1,TRBJ2-5,many,TGCAGTGCTAGAGACTGGGGACAGCCCGGACAAGAGACCCAGTACTTC,CSARDWGQPGQETQYF